This TCR beta chain was observed in a study of identifying expanded T cells in peripheral blood. Germline CDR1 is MNHNS and CDR2 is SASEGT. Trimming took 5 bases from V and 4 from J, leaving 10 bases between them. This CDR3 spans 13 amino acids. The repertoire was sequenced with immunoSEQ multiplex PCR; TCRdb's copy has only in-frame clones and lacks some. The sample contains about 100,000 clones, around nine tenths of which appear only once. No infections or other immune events were documented during collection. The sample comprised blood. This clonotype was sampled from a person aged 18 to 75 in good health. The chain combines TRBV6-1 with TRBJ2-3; no definite D call. CDR3 sequence: CASSLPGPDTQYF. Here the CDR3 DNA reads TGTGCCAGCAGTCTCCCAGGTCCAGATACGCAGTATTTT.